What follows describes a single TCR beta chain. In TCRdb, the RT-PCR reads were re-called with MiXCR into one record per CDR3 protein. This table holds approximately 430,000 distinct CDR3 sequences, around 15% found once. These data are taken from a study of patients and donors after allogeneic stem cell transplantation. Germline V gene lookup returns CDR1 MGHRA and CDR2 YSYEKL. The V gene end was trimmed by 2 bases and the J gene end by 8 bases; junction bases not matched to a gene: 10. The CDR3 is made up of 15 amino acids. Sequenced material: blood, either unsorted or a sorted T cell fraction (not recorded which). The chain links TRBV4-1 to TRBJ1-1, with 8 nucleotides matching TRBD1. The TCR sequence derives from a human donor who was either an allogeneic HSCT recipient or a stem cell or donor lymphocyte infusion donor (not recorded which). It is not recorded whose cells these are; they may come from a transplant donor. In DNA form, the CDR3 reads TGCGCCAGCAGCCAAATGAGACAGGGGTCCCCCGAAGCTTTCTTT. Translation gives CASSQMRQGSPEAFF.